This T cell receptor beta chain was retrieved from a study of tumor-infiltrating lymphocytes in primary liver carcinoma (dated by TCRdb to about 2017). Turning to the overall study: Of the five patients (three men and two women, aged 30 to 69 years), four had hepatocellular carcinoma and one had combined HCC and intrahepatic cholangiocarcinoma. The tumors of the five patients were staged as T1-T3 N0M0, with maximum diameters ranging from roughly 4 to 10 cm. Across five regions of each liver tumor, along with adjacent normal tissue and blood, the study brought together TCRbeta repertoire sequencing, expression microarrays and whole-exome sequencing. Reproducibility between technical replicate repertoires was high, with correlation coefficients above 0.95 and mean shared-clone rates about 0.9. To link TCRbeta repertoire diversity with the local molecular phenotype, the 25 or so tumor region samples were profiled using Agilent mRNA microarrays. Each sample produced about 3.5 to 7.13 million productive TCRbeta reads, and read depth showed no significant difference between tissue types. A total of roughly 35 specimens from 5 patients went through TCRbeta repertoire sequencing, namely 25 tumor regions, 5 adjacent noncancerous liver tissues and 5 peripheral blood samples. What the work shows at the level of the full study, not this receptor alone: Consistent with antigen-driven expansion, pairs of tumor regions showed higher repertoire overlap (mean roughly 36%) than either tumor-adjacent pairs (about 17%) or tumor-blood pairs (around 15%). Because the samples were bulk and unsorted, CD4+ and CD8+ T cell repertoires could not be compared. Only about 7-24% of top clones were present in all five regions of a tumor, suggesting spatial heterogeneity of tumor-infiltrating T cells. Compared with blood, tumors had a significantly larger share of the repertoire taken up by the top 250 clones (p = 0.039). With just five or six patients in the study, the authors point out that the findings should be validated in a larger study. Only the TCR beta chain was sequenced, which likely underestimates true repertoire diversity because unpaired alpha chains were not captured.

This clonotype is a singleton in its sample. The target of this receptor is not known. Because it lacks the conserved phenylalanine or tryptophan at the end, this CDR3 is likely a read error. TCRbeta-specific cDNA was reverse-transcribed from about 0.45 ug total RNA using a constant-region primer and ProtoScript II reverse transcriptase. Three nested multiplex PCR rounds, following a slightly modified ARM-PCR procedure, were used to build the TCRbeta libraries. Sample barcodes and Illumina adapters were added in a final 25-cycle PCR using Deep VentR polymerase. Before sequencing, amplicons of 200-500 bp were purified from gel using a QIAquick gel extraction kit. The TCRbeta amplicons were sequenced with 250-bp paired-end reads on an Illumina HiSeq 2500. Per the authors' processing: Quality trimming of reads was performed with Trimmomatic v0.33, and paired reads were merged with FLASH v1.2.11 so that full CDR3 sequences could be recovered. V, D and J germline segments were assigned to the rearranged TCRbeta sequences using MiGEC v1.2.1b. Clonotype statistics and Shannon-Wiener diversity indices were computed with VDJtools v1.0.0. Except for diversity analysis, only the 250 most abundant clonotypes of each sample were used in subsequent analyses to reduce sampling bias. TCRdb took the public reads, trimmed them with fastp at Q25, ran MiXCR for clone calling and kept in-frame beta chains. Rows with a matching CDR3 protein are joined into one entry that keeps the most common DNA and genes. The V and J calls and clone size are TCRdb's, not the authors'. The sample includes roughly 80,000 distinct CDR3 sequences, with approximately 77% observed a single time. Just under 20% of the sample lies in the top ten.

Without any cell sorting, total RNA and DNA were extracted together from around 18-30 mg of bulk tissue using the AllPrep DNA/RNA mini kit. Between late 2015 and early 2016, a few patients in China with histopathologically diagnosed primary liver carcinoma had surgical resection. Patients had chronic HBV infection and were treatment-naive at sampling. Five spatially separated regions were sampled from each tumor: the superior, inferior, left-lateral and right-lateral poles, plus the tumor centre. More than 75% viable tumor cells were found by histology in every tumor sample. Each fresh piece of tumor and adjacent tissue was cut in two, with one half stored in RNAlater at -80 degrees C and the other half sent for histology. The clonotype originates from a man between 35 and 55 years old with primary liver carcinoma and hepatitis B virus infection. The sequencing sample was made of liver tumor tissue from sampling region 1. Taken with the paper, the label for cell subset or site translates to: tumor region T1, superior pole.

The CDR3 reads CTSSRVRGLVGYTI. The DNA reads TGTACCAGCAGCCGCGTCAGGGGGTTGGTTGGCTACACCATC. The receptor chain draws on TRBV7-9 and TRBJ1-2; 7 central bases correspond to TRBD1. CDR1 and CDR2 are read off the germline V gene (reference sequence) as SEHNR and FQNEAQ. The CDR3 adds up to 14 amino acids, both ends counted. Only the CDR3 DNA is retained, 42 bases long and in frame from the first base.